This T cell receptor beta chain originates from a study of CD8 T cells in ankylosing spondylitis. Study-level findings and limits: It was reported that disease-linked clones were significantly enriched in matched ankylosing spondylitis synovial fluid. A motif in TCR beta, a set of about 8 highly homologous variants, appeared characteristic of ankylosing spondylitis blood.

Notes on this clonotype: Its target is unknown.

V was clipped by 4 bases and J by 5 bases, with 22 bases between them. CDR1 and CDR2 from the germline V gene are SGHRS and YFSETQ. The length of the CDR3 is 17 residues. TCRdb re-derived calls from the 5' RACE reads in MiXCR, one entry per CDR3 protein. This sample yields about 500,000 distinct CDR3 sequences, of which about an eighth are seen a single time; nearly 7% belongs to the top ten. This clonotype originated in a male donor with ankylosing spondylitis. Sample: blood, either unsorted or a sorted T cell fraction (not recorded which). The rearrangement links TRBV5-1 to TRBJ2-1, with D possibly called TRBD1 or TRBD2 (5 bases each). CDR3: CASSPGEGPGLNNEQFF. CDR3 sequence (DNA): TGCGCCAGCAGCCCCGGAGAGGGGCCCGGGCTCAACAATGAGCAGTTCTTC. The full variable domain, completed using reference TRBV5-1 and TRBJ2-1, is KAGVTQTPRYLIKTRGQQVTLSCSPISGHRSVSWYQQTPGQGLQFLFEYFSETQRNKGNFPGRFSGRQFSNSRSEMNVSTLELGDSALYLCASSPGEGPGLNNEQFFGPGTRLTVL.